A single T cell receptor beta chain is shown here with its context. This specimen comes from a study of T-cell reconstitution after alpha-beta-depleted transplantation in children. Preparation of the TCRbeta library involved a method that used unique molecular identifiers. Via MiXCR, TCRdb re-called the PCR reads, giving one row per CDR3 protein. The data show about 600,000 distinct CDR3 sequences, approximately 12% seen once. V dropped 0 bases and J dropped 6 bases, with 21 bases sitting between them. The CDR3 runs 16 residues. Germline CDR1 DFQATT, CDR2 SNEGSKA (reference sequence). The sequenced sample was PBMCs, mostly from graft donor cells, obtained 360 days after TCRalphabeta/CD19-depleted stem cell transplant. The sequence came from a male patient aged 10-17 years who had a stem cell transplant for acute myeloid leukemia, so the T cells may come from the graft donor. This chain connects TRBV20-1 to TRBJ2-7; D uncertain. CDR3 in amino acids: CSARDNWADHVLEQYF. CDR3 nucleotide sequence: TGCAGTGCTAGAGATAATTGGGCAGACCACGTCCTCGAGCAGTACTTC.